These T cell receptor beta chains were read from a single sample in a study of OX40 agonist ivuxolimab in advanced cancers. Profiled with immunoSEQ multiplex PCR; TCRdb holds only in-frame clones, not every one. The table has tens of thousands of clones, about 89% seen once. This material consisted of CD4+ or CD8+ T cells sorted from blood, taken in a trial of the OX40 agonist ivuxolimab. Every receptor here comes from an adult with an advanced solid tumor such as melanoma, head and neck, liver or kidney cancer. CDR3s include the opening cysteine and the closing phenylalanine or tryptophan. Each record gives: clone size, D gene, V gene, J gene, CDR3 protein, CDR3 DNA. The D gene is left open where the match is weak. The size entry is marked missing in some rows and otherwise reads once, few, many or a size class.

.	.	TRBV5-4	TRBJ1-3	CASSLDPYSGNTIYF	TGTGCCAGCAGCTTGGATCCGTACTCTGGAAACACCATATATTTT
few	.	TRBV15	TRBJ2-7	CATSRVQGRYEQYF	TGTGCCACCAGCAGAGTTCAAGGGCGGTACGAGCAGTACTTC
.	.	TRBV6-5	TRBJ2-3	CASSDSDSTDTQYF	TGTGCCAGCAGTGACTCCGATAGCACAGATACGCAGTATTTT
.	TRBD2	TRBV19	TRBJ2-2	CASKLAGGPGELFF	TGTGCCAGTAAACTAGCGGGGGGACCGGGGGAGCTGTTTTTT
.	TRBD1	TRBV20-1	TRBJ1-1	CSARGEVEAFF	TGCAGTGCCAGGGGGGAGGTTGAAGCTTTCTTT
.	.	TRBV5-6	TRBJ2-6	CASSFLSALGSGANVLTF	TGTGCCAGCAGCTTCCTTTCGGCCCTAGGCTCTGGGGCCAACGTCCTGACTTTC
.	.	TRBV19	TRBJ1-1	CASSIDYPQITDEAFF	TGTGCCAGTAGTATAGACTATCCGCAGATCACCGATGAAGCTTTCTTT
few	.	TRBV6-1	TRBJ2-1	CASSGNDHVYNEQFF	TGTGCCAGCAGTGGCAACGACCACGTCTACAATGAGCAGTTCTTC
.	.	TRBV28	TRBJ1-2	CASSFSTVVVYGYTF	TGTGCCAGCAGTTTTTCAACAGTGGTCGTCTATGGCTACACCTTC
.	.	TRBV28	TRBJ2-2	CASTGRTGELFF	TGTGCCAGCACCGGTAGGACCGGGGAGCTGTTTTTT
.	.	TRBV7-9	TRBJ2-2	CASNYNRAGELFF	TGTGCCAGCAACTACAACAGGGCCGGGGAGCTGTTTTTT
.	.	TRBV7-2	TRBJ1-5	CASSLSGSLSNQPQHF	TGTGCCAGCAGCTTAAGTGGCAGCCTAAGCAATCAGCCCCAGCATTTT
once	TRBD1	TRBV6-5	TRBJ1-1	CASSRDRGSTEAFF	TGTGCCAGCAGTAGGGACAGGGGGTCCACTGAAGCTTTCTTT
.	.	TRBV6-1	TRBJ2-5	CASSYKETQYF	TGTGCCAGCAGTTACAAAGAGACCCAGTACTTC
.	.	TRBV7-9	TRBJ2-3	CASSLYDTQYF	TGTGCCAGCAGCTTATACGATACGCAGTATTTT
few	TRBD1	TRBV10-3	TRBJ1-2	CAISARQGVNYGYTF	TGTGCCATCAGTGCCCGACAGGGGGTTAACTATGGCTACACCTTC
.	.	TRBV25-1	TRBJ2-7	CASSELNPVSSYEQYF	TGTGCCAGCAGTGAATTGAATCCCGTGAGCTCCTACGAGCAGTACTTC
.	.	TRBV7-9	TRBJ1-6	CASSLGGDSPLHF	TGTGCCAGCAGCTTGGGAGGGGATTCACCCCTCCACTTT
.	TRBD1	TRBV7-9	TRBJ2-6	CASSPRFDRALVGANVLTF	TGTGCCAGCAGCCCTCGTTTTGACAGGGCCCTAGTGGGGGCCAACGTCCTGACTTTC
.	TRBD1	TRBV16	TRBJ1-2	CASSQAGQNYGYTF	TGTGCCAGCAGCCAAGCGGGACAGAACTATGGCTACACCTTC
.	.	TRBV5-1	TRBJ1-2	CASSLDLQDLLNYGYTF	TGCGCCAGCAGCTTGGATCTTCAGGACCTACTAAACTATGGCTACACCTTC
.	TRBD2	TRBV4-1	TRBJ2-7	CASSQVVAGGTYEQYF	TGCGCCAGCAGCCAAGTGGTAGCGGGGGGGACCTACGAGCAGTACTTC
.	.	TRBV28	TRBJ1-2	CASRAQGIVSYGYTF	TGTGCCAGCAGGGCTCAGGGAATCGTCTCCTATGGCTACACCTTC
.	.	TRBV14	TRBJ2-4	CASSQGPVGYIQYF	TGTGCCAGCAGCCAAGGCCCTGTAGGGTACATTCAGTACTTC
few	.	TRBV9	TRBJ2-1	CASSVQEGLGEQFF	TGTGCCAGCAGCGTCCAGGAGGGCCTGGGTGAGCAGTTCTTC
.	.	TRBV7-6	TRBJ2-5	CASSLARGGQETQYF	TGTGCCAGCAGCTTAGCAAGGGGGGGGCAAGAGACCCAGTACTTC